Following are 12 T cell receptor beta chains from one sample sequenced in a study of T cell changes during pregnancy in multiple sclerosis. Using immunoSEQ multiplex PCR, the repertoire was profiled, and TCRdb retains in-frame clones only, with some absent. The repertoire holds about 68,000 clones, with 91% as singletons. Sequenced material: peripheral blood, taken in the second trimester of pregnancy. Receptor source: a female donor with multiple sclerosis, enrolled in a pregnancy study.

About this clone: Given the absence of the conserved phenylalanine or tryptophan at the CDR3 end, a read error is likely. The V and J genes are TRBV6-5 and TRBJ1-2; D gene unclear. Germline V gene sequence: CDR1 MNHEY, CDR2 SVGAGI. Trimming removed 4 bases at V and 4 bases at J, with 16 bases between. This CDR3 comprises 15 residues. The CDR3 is CASSSWTQWGYGYTL. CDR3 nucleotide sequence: TGTGCCAGCAGTTCTTGGACCCAATGGGGCTATGGCTACACCCTC.

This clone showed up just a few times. DNA for the CDR3: TGCAGCGTTGTTAGACAGAACTACGAGCAGTACTTC. Its translation is CSVVRQNYEQYF. The V call is TRBV29-1, the J call TRBJ2-7, with D possibly TRBD1 on 5 matching bases. The V gene lost 4 bases and the J gene lost 3 bases, with 10 bases spanning the gap. The CDR3 covers 12 residues. Germline CDR1 and CDR2: SQVTM and ANQGSEA.

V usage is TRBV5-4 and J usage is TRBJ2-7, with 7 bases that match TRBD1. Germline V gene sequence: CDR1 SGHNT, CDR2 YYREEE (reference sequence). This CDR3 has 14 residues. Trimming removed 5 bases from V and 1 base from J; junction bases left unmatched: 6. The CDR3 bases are TGTGCCAGCAGTCCAACAGGGGCGTCCTACGAGCAGTACTTC. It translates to CASSPTGASYEQYF.

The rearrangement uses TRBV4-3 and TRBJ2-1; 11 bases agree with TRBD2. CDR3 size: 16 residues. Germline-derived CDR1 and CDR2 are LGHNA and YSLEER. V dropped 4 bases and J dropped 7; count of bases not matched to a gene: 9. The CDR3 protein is CASSPRGVAGGNEQFF. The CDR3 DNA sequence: TGCGCCAGCAGCCCCCGGGGGGTAGCGGGGGGGAATGAGCAGTTCTTC.

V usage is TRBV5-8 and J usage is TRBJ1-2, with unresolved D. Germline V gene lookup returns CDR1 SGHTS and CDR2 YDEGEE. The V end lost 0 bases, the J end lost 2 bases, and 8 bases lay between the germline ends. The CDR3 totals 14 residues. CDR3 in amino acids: CASSLVARNYGYTF. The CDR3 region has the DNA TGTGCCAGCAGCTTGGTTGCCAGAAACTATGGCTACACCTTC.

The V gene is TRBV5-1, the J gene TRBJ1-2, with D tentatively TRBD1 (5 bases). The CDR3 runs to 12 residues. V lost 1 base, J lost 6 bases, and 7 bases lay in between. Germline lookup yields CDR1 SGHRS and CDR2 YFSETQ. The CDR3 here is CASSLSRDGYTF. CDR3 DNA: TGCGCCAGCAGCTTGTCCAGGGATGGCTACACCTTC.

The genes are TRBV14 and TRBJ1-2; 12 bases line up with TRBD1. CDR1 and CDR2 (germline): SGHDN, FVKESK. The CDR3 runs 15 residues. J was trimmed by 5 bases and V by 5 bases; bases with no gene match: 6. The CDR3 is CASSWGQGARYGYTF. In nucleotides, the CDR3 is TGTGCCAGCAGCTGGGGACAGGGGGCGCGTTATGGCTACACCTTC.

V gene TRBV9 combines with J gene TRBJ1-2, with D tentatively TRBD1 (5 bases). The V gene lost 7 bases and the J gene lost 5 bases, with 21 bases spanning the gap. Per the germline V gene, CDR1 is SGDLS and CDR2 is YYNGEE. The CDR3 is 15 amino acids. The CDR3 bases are TGTGCCAGCGGGACCGGGGAGGGTTTAGGGTATGGCTACACCTTC. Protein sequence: CASGTGEGLGYGYTF.

In nucleotides, the CDR3 is TGTGCCAGCAGCGTGGGGCAATTTTTAACGGAGCAGTACTTC. Residues: CASSVGQFLTEQYF. V is TRBV9 and J is TRBJ2-7; possible D gene TRBD1, 5 bases. Germline CDR1 reads SGDLS; CDR2 reads YYNGEE. V was shortened by 2 bases and J by 7 bases, with 16 bases between the two germline ends. CDR3 length: 14 amino acids.

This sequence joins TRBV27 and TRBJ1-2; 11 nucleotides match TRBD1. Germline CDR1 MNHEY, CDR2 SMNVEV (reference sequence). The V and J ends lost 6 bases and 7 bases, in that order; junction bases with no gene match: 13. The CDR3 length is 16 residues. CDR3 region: CASSPYVGQGVGGYTF. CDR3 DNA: TGTGCCAGCAGCCCGTATGTGGGACAGGGGGTTGGTGGCTACACCTTC.

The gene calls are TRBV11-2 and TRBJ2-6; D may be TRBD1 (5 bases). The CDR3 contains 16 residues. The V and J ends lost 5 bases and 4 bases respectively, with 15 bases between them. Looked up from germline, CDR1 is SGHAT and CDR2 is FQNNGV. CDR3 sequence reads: CASSPFQGAGANVLTF. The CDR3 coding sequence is TGTGCCAGCAGCCCTTTCCAGGGTGCGGGGGCCAACGTCCTGACTTTC.

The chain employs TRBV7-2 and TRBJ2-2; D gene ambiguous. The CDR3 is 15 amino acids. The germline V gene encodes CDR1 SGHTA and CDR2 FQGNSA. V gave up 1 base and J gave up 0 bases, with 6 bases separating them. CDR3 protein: CASSLGSANTGELFF. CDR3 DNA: TGTGCCAGCAGCTTAGGCAGCGCGAACACCGGGGAGCTGTTTTTT.